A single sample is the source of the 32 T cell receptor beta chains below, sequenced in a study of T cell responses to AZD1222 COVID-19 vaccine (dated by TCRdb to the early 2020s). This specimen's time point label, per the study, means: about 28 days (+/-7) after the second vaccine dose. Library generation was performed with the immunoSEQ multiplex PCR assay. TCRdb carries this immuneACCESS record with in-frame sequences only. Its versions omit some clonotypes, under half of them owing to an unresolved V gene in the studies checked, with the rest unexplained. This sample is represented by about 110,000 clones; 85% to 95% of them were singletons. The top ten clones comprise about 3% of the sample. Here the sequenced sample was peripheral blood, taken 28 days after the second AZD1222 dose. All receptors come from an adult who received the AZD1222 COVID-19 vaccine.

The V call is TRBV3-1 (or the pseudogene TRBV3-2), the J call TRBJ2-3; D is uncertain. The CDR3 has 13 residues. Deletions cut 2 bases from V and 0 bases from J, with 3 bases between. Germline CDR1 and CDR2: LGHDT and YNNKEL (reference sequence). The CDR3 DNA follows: TGTGCCAGCAGCCAATATAGCACAGATACGCAGTATTTT. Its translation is CASSQYSTDTQYF.

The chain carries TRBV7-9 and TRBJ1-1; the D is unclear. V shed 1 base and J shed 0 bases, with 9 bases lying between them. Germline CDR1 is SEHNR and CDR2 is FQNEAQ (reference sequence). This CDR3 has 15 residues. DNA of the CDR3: TGTGCCAGCAGCTTAGAGTGGATAGTGAACACTGAAGCTTTCTTT. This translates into CASSLEWIVNTEAFF.

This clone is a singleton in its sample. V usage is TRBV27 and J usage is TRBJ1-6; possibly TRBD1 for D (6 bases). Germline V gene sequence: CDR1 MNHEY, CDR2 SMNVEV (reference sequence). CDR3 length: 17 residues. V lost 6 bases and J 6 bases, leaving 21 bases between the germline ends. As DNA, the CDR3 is TGTGCCAGCAGCCGCGGACAGTTCCCTGGTCCTAATTCACCCCTCCACTTT. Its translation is CASSRGQFPGPNSPLHF.

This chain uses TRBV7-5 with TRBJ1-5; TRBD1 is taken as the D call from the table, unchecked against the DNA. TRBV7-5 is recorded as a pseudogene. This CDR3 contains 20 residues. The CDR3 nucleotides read TGTGTCAGAAGCTTACCCTCACCCATCTCAGGGGGCCGAAGCAATCAGCCCCAGCATTTT. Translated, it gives CVRSLPSPISGGRSNQPQHF.

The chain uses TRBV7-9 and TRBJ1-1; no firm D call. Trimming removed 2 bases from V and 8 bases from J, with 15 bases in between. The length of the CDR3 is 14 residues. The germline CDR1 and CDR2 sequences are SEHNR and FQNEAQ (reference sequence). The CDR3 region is CASSLRSLANEAFF. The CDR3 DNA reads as TGTGCCAGCAGCTTAAGGTCCCTCGCCAACGAAGCTTTCTTT.

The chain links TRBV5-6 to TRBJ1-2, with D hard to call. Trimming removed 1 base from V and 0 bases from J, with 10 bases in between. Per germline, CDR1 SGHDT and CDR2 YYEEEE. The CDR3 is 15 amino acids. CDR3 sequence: CASSLWSGSNYGYTF. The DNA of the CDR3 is TGTGCCAGCAGCTTGTGGTCAGGCTCTAACTATGGCTACACCTTC.

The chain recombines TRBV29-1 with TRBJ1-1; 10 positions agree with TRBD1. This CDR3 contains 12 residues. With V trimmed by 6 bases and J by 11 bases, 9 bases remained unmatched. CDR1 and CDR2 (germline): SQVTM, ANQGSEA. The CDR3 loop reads CSVPTGGLSAFF. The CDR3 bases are TGCAGCGTCCCGACAGGGGGCCTCTCGGCTTTCTTT.

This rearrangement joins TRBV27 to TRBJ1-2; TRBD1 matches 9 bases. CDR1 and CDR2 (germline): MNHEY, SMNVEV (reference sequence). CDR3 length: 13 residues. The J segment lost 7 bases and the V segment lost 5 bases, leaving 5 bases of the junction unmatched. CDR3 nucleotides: TGTGCCAGCAGTCTTACAGGGGGCGCTGGCTACACCTTC. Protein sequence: CASSLTGGAGYTF.

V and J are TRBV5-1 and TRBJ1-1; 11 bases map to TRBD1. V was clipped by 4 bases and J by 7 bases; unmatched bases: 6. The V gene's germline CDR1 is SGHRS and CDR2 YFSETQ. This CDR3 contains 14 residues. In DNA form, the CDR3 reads TGCGCCAGCAGCCCCGCCGGGACAGGGGGTGAAGCTTTCTTT. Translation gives CASSPAGTGGEAFF.

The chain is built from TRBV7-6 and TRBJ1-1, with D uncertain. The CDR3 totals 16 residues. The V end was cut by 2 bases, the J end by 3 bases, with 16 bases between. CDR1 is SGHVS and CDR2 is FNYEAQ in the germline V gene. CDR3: CASSLSTSRGYTEAFF. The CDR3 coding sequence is TGTGCCAGCAGCTTAAGTACTTCTCGAGGTTACACTGAAGCTTTCTTT.

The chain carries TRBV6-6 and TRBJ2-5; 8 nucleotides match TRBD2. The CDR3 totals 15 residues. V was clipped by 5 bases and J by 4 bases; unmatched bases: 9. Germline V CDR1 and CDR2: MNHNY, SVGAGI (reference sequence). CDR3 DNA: TGTGCCAGCAGTCCACCCGGGACTAGAGGAGAGACCCAGTACTTC. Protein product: CASSPPGTRGETQYF.

CDR3 DNA sequence: TGTGCCAGTATACCTCGGGGGTCCAGGGGCAATCAGCCCCAGCATTTT. Its translation is CASIPRGSRGNQPQHF. The J gene is TRBJ1-5, the V gene TRBV19; tentatively, D is TRBD1 (5 bases). Trimming cost V 7 bases and J 2 bases, with 18 bases left between them. This CDR3 has 16 residues. CDR1 LNHDA and CDR2 SQIVND come from the germline V gene (reference sequence).

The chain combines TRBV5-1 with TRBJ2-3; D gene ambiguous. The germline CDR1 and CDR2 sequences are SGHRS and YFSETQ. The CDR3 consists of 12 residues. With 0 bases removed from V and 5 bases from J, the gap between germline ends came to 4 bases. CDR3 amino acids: CASSLVGDTQYF. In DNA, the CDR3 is TGCGCCAGCAGCTTGGTAGGAGATACGCAGTATTTT.

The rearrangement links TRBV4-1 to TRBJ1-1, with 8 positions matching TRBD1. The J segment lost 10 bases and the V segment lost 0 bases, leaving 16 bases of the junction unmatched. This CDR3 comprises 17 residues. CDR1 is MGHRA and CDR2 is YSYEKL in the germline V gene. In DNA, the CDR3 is TGCGCCAGCAGCCAAGATTCCTTCGGGACAGGACAAGGTGTAGCTTTCTTT. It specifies CASSQDSFGTGQGVAFF.

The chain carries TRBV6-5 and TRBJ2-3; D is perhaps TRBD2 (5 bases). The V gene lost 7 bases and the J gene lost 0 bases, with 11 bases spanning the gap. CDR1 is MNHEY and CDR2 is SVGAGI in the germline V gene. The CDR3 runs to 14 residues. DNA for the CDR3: TGTGCCAGCAAAACTAGGGTTAGCACAGATACGCAGTATTTT. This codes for CASKTRVSTDTQYF.

The CDR3 sequence: CASSLDGNMNTEAFF. The DNA for the CDR3 is TGTGCCAGCAGCTTAGATGGAAACATGAACACTGAAGCTTTCTTT. The chain employs TRBV11-2 and TRBJ1-1; D remains ambiguous. The ends were cut back, 0 bases at V and 0 bases at J, with 8 bases in the middle. Per the germline V gene, CDR1 is SGHAT and CDR2 is FQNNGV. The CDR3 sequence is 15 residues long.

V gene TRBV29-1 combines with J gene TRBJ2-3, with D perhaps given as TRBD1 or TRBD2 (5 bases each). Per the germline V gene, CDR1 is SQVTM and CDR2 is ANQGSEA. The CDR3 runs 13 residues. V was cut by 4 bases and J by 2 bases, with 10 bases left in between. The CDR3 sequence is CSVVGRATDTQYF. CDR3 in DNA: TGCAGCGTTGTGGGGCGGGCCACAGATACGCAGTATTTT.

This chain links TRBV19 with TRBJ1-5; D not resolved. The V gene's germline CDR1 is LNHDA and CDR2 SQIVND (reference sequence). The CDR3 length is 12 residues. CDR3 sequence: CASADSNQPQHF. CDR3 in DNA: TGTGCTTCGGCGGATAGCAATCAGCCCCAGCATTTT.

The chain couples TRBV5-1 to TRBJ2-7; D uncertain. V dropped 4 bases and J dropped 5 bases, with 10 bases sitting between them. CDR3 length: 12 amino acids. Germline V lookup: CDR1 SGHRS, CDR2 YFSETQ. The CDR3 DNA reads TGCGCCAGCAGCCCACCCGCGGACGAGCAGTACTTC. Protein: CASSPPADEQYF.

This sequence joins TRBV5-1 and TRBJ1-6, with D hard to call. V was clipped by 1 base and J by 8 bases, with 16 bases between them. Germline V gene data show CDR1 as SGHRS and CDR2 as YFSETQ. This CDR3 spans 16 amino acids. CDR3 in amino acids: CASSLPLGREDSPLHF. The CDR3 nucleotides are TGCGCCAGCAGCTTGCCGCTGGGGAGAGAGGATTCACCCCTCCACTTT. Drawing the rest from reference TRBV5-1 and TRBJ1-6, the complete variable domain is KAGVTQTPRYLIKTRGQQVTLSCSPISGHRSVSWYQQTPGQGLQFLFEYFSETQRNKGNFPGRFSGRQFSNSRSEMNVSTLELGDSALYLCASSLPLGREDSPLHFGNGTRLTVT.

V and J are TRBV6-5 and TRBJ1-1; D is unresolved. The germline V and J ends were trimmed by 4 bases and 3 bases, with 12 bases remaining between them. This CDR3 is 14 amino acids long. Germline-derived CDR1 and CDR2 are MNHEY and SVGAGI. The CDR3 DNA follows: TGTGCCAGCAGTTTTCGGGCCCAACACACTGAAGCTTTCTTT. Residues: CASSFRAQHTEAFF.

Here the CDR3 reads CASSLGGPVEAFF. The DNA for the CDR3 is TGTGCCAGCTCCCTCGGGGGCCCCGTGGAAGCTTTCTTT. J is TRBJ1-1 and V is TRBV18; tentative D call: TRBD1 (6 bases). The CDR3 extends over 13 amino acids. Per the germline V gene, CDR1 is KGHSH and CDR2 is LQKENI. V lost 6 bases, J lost 8 bases, and 16 bases lay in between.

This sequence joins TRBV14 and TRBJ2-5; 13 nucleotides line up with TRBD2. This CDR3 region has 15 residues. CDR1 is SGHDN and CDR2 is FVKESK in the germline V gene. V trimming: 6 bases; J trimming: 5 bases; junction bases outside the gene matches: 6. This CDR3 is CASSRRTSGSETQYF. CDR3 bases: TGTGCCAGCAGTCGAAGGACTAGCGGGAGTGAGACCCAGTACTTC.

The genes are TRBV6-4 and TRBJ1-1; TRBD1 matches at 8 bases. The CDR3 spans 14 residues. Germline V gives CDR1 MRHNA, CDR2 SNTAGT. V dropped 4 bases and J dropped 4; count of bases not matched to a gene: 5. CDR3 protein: CASSVGTGGTEAFF. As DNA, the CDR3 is TGTGCCAGCAGTGTGGGAACAGGGGGCACTGAAGCTTTCTTT.

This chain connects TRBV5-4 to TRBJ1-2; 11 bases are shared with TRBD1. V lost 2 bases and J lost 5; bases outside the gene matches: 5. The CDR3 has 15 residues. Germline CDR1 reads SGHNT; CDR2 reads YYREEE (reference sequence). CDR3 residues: CASSFSGTGGYGYTF. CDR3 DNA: TGTGCCAGCAGCTTTTCCGGGACAGGGGGGTATGGCTACACCTTC.

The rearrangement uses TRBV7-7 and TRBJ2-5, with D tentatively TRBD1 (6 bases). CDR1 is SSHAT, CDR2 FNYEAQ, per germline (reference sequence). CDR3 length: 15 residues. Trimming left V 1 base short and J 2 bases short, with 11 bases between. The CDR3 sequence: CASSLGAGAQETQYF. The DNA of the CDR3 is TGTGCCAGCAGCTTAGGGGCAGGGGCTCAAGAGACCCAGTACTTC.

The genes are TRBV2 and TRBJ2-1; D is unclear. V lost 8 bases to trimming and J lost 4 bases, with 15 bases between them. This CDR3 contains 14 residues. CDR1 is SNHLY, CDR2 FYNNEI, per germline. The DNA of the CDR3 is TGTGCCAGCTGTTACCAGACCACGTACAATGAGCAGTTCTTC. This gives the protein CASCYQTTYNEQFF.

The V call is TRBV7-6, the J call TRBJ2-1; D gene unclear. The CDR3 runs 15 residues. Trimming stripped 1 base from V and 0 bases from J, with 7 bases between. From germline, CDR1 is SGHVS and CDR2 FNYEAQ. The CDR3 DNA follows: TGTGCCAGCAGCTTAGGACCAAGCTCCTACAATGAGCAGTTCTTC. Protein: CASSLGPSSYNEQFF. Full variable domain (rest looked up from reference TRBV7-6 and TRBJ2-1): GAGVSQSPRYKVTKRGQDVALRCDPISGHVSLYWYRQALGQGPEFLTYFNYEAQQDKSGLPNDRFSAERPEGSISTLTIQRTEQRDSAMYRCASSLGPSSYNEQFFGPGTRLTVL.

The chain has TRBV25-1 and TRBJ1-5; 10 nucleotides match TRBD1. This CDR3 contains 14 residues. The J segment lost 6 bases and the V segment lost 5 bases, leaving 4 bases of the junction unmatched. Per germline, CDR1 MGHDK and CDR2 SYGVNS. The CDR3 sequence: CASSPDRGSQPQHF. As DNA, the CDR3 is TGTGCCAGCAGTCCGGACAGGGGGAGTCAGCCCCAGCATTTT.

CDR3: CASSPQGASNSPLHF. CDR3 nucleotide sequence: TGTGCCAGCAGTCCGCAGGGGGCCTCTAATTCACCCCTCCACTTT. V and J are TRBV6-2 or TRBV6-3 and TRBJ1-6; 8 positions agree with TRBD1. CDR3 length: 15 residues. Germline V lookup: CDR1 MNHEY, CDR2 SVGEGT. The V and J ends lost 5 bases and 6 bases, in that order; junction bases with no gene match: 6.

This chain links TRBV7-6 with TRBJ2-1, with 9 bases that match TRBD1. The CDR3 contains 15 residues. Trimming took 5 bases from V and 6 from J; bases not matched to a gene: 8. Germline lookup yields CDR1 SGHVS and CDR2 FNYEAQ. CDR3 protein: CASSTTDRGTNEQFF. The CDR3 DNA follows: TGTGCCAGCAGCACGACGGACAGGGGCACCAATGAGCAGTTCTTC.

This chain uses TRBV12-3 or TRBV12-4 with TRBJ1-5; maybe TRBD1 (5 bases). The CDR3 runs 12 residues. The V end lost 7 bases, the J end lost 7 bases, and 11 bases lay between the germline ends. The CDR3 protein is CASTKGTQPQHF. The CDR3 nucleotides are TGTGCCAGCACCAAAGGGACCCAGCCCCAGCATTTT.